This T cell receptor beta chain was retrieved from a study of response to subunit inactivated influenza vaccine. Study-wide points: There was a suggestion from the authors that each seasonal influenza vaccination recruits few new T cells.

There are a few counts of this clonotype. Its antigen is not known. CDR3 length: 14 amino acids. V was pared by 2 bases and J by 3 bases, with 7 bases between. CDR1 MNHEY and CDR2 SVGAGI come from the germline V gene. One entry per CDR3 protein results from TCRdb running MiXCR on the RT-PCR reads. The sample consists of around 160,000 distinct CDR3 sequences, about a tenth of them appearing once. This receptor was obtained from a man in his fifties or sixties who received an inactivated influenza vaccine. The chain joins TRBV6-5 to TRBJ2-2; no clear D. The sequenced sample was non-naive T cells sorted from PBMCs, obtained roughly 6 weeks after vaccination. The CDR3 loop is CASSYRLDTGELFF. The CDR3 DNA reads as TGTGCCAGCAGTTACAGGCTCGACACCGGGGAGCTGTTTTTT.